The entry that follows covers one T cell receptor (beta chain) sequence. MiXCR was run by TCRdb on the RT-PCR reads, yielding one entry per CDR3 protein. The table has 650,000 to 800,000 distinct CDR3 sequences, 11% to 15% seen once; the top ten hold roughly 4%. The TCR was taken from a female donor in good health, serving as a healthy control. The specimen was memory CD4+ T cells from blood.

CDR3 region: CASSQVRRQTYEQYF. CDR3 nucleotide sequence: TGTGCCAGCAGCCAAGTGAGGCGTCAGACCTACGAGCAGTACTTC. The V call is TRBV14, the J call TRBJ2-7; D not resolved. Germline V gene data show CDR1 as SGHDN and CDR2 as FVKESK. The CDR3 is 15 residues long. The V and J ends lost 1 base and 2 bases respectively, with 12 bases between them.